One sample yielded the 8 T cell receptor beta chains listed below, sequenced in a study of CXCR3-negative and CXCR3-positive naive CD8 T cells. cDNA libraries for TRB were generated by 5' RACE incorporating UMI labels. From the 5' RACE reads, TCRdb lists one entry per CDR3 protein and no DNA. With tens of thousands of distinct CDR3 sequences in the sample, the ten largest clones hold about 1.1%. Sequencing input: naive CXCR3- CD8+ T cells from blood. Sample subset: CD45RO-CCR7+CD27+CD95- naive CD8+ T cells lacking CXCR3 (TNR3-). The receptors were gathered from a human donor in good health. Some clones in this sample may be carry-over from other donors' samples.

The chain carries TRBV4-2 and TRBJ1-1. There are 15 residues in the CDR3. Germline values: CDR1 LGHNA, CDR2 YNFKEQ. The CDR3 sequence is CASSQDGDITTEAFF.

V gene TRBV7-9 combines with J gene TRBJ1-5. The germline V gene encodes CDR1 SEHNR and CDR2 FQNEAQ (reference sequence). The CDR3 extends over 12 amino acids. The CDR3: CASKKDNQPQHF.

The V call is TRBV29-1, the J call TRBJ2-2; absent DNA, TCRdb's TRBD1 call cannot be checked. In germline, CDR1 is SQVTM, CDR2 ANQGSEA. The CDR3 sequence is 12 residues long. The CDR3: CSSTGGAGELFF.

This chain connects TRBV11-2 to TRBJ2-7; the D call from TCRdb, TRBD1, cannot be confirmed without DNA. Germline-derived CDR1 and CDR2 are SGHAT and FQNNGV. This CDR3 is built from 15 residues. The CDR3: CASSLDGDRFYEQYF.

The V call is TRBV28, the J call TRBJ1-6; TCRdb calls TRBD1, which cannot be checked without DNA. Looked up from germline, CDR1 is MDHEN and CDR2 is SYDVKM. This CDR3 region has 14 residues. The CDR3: CASSSAGVNSPLHF.

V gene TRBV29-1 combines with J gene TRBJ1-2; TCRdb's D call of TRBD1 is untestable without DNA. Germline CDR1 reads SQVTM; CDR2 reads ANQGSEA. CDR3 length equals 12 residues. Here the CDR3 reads CSVQGADYGYTF.

The CDR3 here is CAWSTTLYNEQFF. The V call is TRBV30, the J call TRBJ2-1. The CDR3 is 13 amino acids. In germline, CDR1 is GTSNPN, CDR2 SVGIG (reference sequence).

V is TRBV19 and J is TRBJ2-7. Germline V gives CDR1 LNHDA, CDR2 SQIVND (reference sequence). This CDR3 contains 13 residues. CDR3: CASSPDDGYEQYF.